These 16 T cell receptor beta chains were all obtained from the same sample, sequenced in a study of cytotoxic CD8 clonotypes in ibrutinib-treated CLL. Sequencing used immunoSEQ multiplex PCR; TCRdb keeps in-frame clones, though not all of them. The sample shows about 150,000 clones, about four fifths of them seen only once. The source material was PBMCs, sampled after 12 months of ibrutinib treatment. The receptors derive from a human donor with chronic lymphocytic leukemia.

The chain uses TRBV7-8 and TRBJ2-1; 11 bases line up with TRBD2. The germline gives CDR1 SGHVS, CDR2 FQNEAQ. The length of the CDR3 is 18 residues. The V gene end was trimmed by 2 bases and the J gene end by 5 bases; junction bases not matched to a gene: 11. The CDR3 spells CASSLFTSGSVRDNEQFF. CDR3 coding DNA: TGTGCCAGCAGCTTATTTACTAGCGGGAGTGTTCGGGACAATGAGCAGTTCTTC. The whole variable domain, filled in from reference TRBV7-8 and TRBJ2-1, reads GAGVSQSPRYKVAKRGQDVALRCDPISGHVSLFWYQQALGQGPEFLTYFQNEAQLDKSGLPSDRFFAERPEGSVSTLKIQRTQQEDSAVYLCASSLFTSGSVRDNEQFFGPGTRLTVL.

This chain uses TRBV15 with TRBJ1-4; D uncertain. Trimming pared 0 bases from V and 6 bases from J, leaving 11 bases between. The CDR3 length is 15 residues. Germline CDR1 and CDR2: LNHNV and YYDKDF (reference sequence). The CDR3 sequence is CATSRDRHRDEKLFF. CDR3 bases: TGTGCCACCAGCAGAGATCGTCACAGAGATGAAAAACTGTTTTTT.

V is TRBV6-5 and J is TRBJ1-1, with 8 bases aligning to TRBD1. Germline V gene lookup returns CDR1 MNHEY and CDR2 SVGAGI. Germline trimming cut 2 bases from V and 5 bases from J; bases unmatched to any gene: 4. This CDR3 is built from 14 residues. CDR3 region: CASSYDRGETEAFF. The CDR3 bases are TGTGCCAGCAGTTACGACAGGGGAGAAACTGAAGCTTTCTTT.

The chain couples TRBV28 to TRBJ2-7; TRBD1 matches at 8 bases. V was pared by 8 bases and J by 6 bases, with 9 bases of the junction left unmatched. Per the germline V gene, CDR1 is MDHEN and CDR2 is SYDVKM. There are 13 residues in the CDR3. CDR3 nucleotides: TGTGCCAGCCGCCAGGGGGCGTTGGTCGAGCAGTACTTC. Protein product: CASRQGALVEQYF.

This clone has a handful of counts. Within the sample, other DNA sequences also encode this same CDR3. The CDR3 DNA reads as TGTGCCTGGAGTGTTGGGGCCAACGTCCTGACTTTC. It codes for CAWSVGANVLTF. The chain employs TRBV30 and TRBJ2-6; D not resolved. Germline V gives CDR1 GTSNPN, CDR2 SVGIG (reference sequence). Trimming left V 0 bases short and J 3 bases short, with 0 bases between. The CDR3 spans 12 residues.

This clone has just one count. The chain couples TRBV4-2 to TRBJ2-5; 7 bases match TRBD2. CDR3 length: 18 residues. In germline, CDR1 is LGHNA, CDR2 YNFKEQ. Trimming at V came to 0 bases and at J to 0 bases, leaving 10 bases not matched to a gene. The CDR3 nucleotides are TGTGCCAGCAGCCAAGAGTGGTTGAGCGGGGCCAACCAAGAGACCCAGTACTTC. Its protein is CASSQEWLSGANQETQYF.

The chain uses TRBV6-5 and TRBJ2-2, with D maybe TRBD2 (6 bases). Germline values: CDR1 MNHEY, CDR2 SVGAGI. The CDR3 sequence is 15 residues long. The ends were cut back, 5 bases at V and 5 bases at J, with 15 bases in the middle. CDR3 residues: CASSTLPAGTGELFF. CDR3 nucleotides: TGTGCCAGCAGTACCCTTCCCGCGGGGACCGGGGAGCTGTTTTTT.

The chain uses TRBV6-5 and TRBJ1-5, with 8 bases identical to TRBD1. Germline CDR1 reads MNHEY; CDR2 reads SVGAGI. This CDR3 has 12 amino acids. Trimming at V came to 10 bases and at J to 7 bases, leaving 6 bases not matched to a gene. CDR3 in amino acids: CATWTGTQPQHF. CDR3 DNA: TGTGCCACCTGGACAGGGACCCAGCCCCAGCATTTT.

The chain joins TRBV5-1 to TRBJ2-2; no firm D call. Germline V gene sequence: CDR1 SGHRS, CDR2 YFSETQ. The CDR3 spans 14 residues. Trimming took off 5 bases at V and 4 bases at J, with 12 bases between the two ends. The CDR3 here is CASRETGVTGELFF. CDR3 coding DNA: TGCGCCAGCAGGGAGACGGGTGTCACCGGGGAGCTGTTTTTT.

This chain uses TRBV10-3 with TRBJ1-3; no reliable D call. CDR3 length: 12 amino acids. From germline, CDR1 is ENHRY and CDR2 SYGVKD. V dropped 6 bases and J dropped 8 bases, with 11 bases sitting between them. The CDR3 loop reads CAIRQTRDTIYF. The CDR3 coding sequence is TGTGCCATCAGGCAGACTCGGGACACCATATATTTT.

The chain has TRBV19 and TRBJ2-1; weak D call: TRBD2 (6 bases). The CDR3 is 16 residues long. Between the trimmed V and J ends, which lost 8 bases and 5 bases, there was a span of 22 bases. Germline CDR1 LNHDA, CDR2 SQIVND (reference sequence). The DNA of the CDR3 is TGTGCCAGTGCGATCGGGGGACGCCGGCGAAACAATGAGCAGTTCTTC. It translates to CASAIGGRRRNNEQFF.

The rearrangement uses TRBV5-6 and TRBJ2-1, with D tentatively TRBD1 or TRBD2 (6 bases each). The CDR3 spans 15 residues. The germline V gene encodes CDR1 SGHDT and CDR2 YYEEEE. V dropped 2 bases and J dropped 3 bases, with 12 bases sitting between them. CDR3 sequence reads: CASSLDRRDYNEQFF. The CDR3 DNA reads as TGTGCCAGCAGCTTAGACAGGAGGGACTACAATGAGCAGTTCTTC. Full variable domain (missing parts from reference TRBV5-6 and TRBJ2-1): DAGVTQSPTHLIKTRGQQVTLRCSPKSGHDTVSWYQQALGQGPQFIFQYYEEEERQRGNFPDRFSGHQFPNYSSELNVNALLLGDSALYLCASSLDRRDYNEQFFGPGTRLTVL.

This sequence joins TRBV7-9 and TRBJ2-1; D gene uncertain. Germline-derived CDR1 and CDR2 are SEHNR and FQNEAQ (reference sequence). Trimming removed 4 bases from V and 9 bases from J, with 13 bases in between. CDR3 length: 13 residues. The CDR3 region is CASSSPLIVEQFF. For the CDR3, the DNA is TGTGCCAGCAGCTCACCACTGATTGTTGAGCAGTTCTTC.

The rearrangement joins TRBV6-1 to TRBJ2-1; TRBD2 agrees at 8 bases. The germline gives CDR1 MNHNS, CDR2 SASEGT. The CDR3 contains 12 residues. J lost 3 bases, V lost 8 bases, and 0 bases had no gene match. The CDR3 region has the DNA TGTGCCAGCGGGACTAGCTACAATGAGCAGTTCTTC. This codes for CASGTSYNEQFF.

The chain couples TRBV6-6 to TRBJ2-5; no definite D call. The CDR3 covers 12 residues. The V and J ends lost 9 bases and 4 bases respectively, with 12 bases between them. Germline V gene data show CDR1 as MNHNY and CDR2 as SVGAGI (reference sequence). The CDR3 bases are TGTGCCAGTAGTGGGCTTTCAGAGACCCAGTACTTC. Amino acids: CASSGLSETQYF.

The chain combines TRBV5-1 with TRBJ2-7; D perhaps matches TRBD1 (6 bases). The CDR3 covers 14 residues. CDR1 is SGHRS and CDR2 is YFSETQ in the germline V gene. Trimming pared 4 bases from V and 3 bases from J, leaving 14 bases between. The CDR3 nucleotides are TGCGCCAGCAGCGTACAGGGAACGGACTACGAGCAGTACTTC. It yields the protein CASSVQGTDYEQYF.